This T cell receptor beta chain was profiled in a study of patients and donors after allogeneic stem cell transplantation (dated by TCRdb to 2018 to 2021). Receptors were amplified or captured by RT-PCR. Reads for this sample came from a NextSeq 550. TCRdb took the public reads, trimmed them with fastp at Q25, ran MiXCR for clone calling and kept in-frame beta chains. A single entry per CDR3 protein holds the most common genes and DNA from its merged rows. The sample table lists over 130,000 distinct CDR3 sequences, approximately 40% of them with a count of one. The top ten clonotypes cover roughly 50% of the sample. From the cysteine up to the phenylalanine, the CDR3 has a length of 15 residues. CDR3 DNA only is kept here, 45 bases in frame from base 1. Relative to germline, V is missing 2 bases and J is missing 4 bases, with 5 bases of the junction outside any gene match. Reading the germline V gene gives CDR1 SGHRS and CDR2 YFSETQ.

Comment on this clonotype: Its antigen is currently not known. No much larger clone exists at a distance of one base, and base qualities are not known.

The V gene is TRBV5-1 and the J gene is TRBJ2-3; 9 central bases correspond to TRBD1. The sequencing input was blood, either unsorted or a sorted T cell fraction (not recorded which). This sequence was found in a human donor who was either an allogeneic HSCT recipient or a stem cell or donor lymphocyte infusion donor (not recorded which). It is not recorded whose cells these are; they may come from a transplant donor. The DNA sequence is TGCGCCAGCAGCTTCCGGGACAGGGAAGCAGATACGCAGTATTTT. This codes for CASSFRDREADTQYF.